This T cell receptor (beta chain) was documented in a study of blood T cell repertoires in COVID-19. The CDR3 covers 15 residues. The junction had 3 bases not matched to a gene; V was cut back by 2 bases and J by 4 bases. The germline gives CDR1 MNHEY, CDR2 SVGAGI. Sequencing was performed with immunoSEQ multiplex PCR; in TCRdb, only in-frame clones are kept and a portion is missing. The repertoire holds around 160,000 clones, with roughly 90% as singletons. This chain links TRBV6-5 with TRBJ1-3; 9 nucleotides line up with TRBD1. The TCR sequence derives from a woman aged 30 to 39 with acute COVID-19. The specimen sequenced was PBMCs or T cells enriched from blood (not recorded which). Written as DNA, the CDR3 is TGTGCCAGCAGTTACGGGACAGGGAAGGGAAACACCATATATTTT. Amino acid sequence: CASSYGTGKGNTIYF.